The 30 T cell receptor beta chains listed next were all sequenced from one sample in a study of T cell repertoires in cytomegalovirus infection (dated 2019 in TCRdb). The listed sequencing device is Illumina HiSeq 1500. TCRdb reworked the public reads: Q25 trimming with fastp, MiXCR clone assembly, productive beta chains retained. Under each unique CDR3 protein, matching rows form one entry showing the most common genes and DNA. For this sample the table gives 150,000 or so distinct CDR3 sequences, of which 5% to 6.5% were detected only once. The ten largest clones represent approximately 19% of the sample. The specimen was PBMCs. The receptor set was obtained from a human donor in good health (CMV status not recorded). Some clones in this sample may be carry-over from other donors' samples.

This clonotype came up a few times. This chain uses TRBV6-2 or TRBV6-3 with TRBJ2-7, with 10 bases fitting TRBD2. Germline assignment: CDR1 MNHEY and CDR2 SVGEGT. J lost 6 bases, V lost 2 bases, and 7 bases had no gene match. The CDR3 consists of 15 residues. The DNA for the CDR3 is TGTGCCAGCAGTTACCTAAGCGGGGGGGCCGGCGAGCAGTACTTC. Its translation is CASSYLSGGAGEQYF.

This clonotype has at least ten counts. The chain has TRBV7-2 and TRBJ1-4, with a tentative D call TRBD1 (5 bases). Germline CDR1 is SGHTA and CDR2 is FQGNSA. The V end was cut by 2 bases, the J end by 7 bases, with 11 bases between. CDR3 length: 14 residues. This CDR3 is CASSLQRGREKLFF. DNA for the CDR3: TGTGCCAGCAGCTTACAAAGGGGTCGTGAAAAACTGTTTTTT.

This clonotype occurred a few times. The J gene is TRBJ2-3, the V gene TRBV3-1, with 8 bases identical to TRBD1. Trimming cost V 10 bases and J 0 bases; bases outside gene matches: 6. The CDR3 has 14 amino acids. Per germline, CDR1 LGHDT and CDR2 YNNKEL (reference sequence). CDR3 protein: CATSDRGSTDTQYF. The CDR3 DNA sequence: TGTGCCACCAGTGACAGGGGAAGCACAGATACGCAGTATTTT.

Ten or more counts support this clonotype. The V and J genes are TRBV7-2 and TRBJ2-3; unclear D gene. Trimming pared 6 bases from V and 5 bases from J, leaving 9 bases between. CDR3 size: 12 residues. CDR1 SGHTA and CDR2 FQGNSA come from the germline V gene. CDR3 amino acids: CASSFDGDTQYF. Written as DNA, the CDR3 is TGTGCCAGCAGTTTTGACGGAGATACGCAGTATTTT.

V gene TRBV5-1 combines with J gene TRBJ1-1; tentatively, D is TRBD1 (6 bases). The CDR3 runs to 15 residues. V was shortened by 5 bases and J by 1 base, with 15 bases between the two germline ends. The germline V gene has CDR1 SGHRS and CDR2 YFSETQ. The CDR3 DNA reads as TGCGCCAGCAGGACAGGCCCGAACCGGAACACTGAAGCTTTCTTT. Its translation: CASRTGPNRNTEAFF.

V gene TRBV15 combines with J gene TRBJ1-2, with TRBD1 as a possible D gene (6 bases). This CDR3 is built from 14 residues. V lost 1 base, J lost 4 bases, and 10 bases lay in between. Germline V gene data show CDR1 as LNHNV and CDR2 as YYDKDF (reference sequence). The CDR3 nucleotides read TGTGCCACCAGCAGAGCTAAGACAGGCTATGGCTACACCTTC. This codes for CATSRAKTGYGYTF.

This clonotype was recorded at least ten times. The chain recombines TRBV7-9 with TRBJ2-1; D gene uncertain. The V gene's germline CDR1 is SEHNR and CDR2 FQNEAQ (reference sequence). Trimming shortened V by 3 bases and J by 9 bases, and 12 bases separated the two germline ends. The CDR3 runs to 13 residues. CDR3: CASSFGRHGEQFF. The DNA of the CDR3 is TGTGCCAGCAGCTTTGGCAGGCACGGTGAGCAGTTCTTC.

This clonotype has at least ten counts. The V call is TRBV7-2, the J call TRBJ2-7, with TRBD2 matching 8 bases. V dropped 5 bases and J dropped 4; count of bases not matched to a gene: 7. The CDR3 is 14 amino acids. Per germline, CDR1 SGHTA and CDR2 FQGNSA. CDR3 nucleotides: TGTGCCAGCAGCCCGAGCGGGGGAGGATACGAGCAGTACTTC. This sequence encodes CASSPSGGGYEQYF.

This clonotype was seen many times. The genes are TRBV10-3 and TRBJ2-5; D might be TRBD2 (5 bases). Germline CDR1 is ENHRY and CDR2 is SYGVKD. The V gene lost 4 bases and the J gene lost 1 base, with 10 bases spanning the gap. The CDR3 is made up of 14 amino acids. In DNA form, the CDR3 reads TGTGCCATCAGTGCAACGGGAATCCAAGAGACCCAGTACTTC. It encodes CAISATGIQETQYF.

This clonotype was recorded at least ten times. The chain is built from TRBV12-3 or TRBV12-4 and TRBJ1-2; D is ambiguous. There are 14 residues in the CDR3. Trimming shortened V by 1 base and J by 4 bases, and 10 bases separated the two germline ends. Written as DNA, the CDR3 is TGTGCCAGCAGTTTAGATAGGTATTCCTATGGCTACACCTTC. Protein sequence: CASSLDRYSYGYTF.

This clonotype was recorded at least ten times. CDR3 coding DNA: TGTGCCAGTAGTATACCCCCCTCTGGGGCCAACGTCCTGACTTTC. This codes for CASSIPPSGANVLTF. This chain connects TRBV19 to TRBJ2-6; D ambiguous. The CDR3 spans 15 residues. V shed 2 bases and J shed 0 bases, with 5 bases lying between them. Germline-derived CDR1 and CDR2 are LNHDA and SQIVND (reference sequence). The entire variable domain, with the rest obtained from reference TRBV19 and TRBJ2-6, is as follows: DGGITQSPKYLFRKEGQNVTLSCEQNLNHDAMYWYRQDPGQGLRLIYYSQIVNDFQKGDIAEGYSVSREKKESFPLTVTSAQKNPTAFYLCASSIPPSGANVLTFGAGSRLTVL.

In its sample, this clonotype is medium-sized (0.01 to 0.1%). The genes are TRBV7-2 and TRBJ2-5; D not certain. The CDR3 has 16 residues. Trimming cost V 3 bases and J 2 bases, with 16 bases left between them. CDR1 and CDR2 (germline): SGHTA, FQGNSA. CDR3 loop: CASSFSPRDFQETQYF. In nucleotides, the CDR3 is TGTGCCAGCAGCTTCAGCCCCAGAGATTTTCAAGAGACCCAGTACTTC.

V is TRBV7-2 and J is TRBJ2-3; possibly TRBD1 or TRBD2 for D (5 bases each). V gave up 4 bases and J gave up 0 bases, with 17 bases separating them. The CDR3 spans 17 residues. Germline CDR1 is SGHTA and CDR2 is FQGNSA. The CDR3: CASSSRAGGASTDTQYF. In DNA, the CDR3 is TGTGCCAGCAGCTCAAGGGCGGGTGGGGCTAGCACAGATACGCAGTATTTT.

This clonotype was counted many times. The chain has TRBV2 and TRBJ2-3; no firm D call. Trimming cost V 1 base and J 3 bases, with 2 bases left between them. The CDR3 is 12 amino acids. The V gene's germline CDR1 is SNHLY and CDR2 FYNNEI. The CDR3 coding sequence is TGTGCCAGCAGTGAAGATACAGATACGCAGTATTTT. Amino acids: CASSEDTDTQYF.

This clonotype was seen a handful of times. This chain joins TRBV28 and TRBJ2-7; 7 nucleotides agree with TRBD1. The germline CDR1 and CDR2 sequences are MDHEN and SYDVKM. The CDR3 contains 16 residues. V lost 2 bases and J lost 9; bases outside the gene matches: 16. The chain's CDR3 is CASSLGLRGGRGRQYF. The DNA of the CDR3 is TGTGCCAGCAGTTTAGGTCTGAGGGGCGGCAGGGGGAGGCAGTACTTC.

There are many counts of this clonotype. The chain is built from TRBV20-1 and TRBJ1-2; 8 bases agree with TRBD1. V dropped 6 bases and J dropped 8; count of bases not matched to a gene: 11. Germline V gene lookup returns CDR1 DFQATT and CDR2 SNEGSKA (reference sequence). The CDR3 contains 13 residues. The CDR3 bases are TGCAGTGCCGCGACAGGGGCCAAGCGGGGCTACACCTTC. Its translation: CSAATGAKRGYTF.

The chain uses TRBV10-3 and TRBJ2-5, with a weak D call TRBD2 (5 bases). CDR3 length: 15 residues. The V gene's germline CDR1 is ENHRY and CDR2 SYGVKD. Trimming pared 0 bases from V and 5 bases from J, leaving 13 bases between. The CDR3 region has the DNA TGTGCCATCAGTGAGTCGGGCCAACCGGGGGAGACCCAGTACTTC. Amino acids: CAISESGQPGETQYF.

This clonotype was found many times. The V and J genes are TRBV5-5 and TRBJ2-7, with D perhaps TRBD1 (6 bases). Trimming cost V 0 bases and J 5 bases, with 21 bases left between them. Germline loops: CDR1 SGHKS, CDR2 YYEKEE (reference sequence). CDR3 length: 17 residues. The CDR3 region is CASSLANLGAPDHEQYF. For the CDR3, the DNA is TGTGCCAGCAGCTTGGCCAATTTGGGGGCACCGGACCACGAGCAGTACTTC.

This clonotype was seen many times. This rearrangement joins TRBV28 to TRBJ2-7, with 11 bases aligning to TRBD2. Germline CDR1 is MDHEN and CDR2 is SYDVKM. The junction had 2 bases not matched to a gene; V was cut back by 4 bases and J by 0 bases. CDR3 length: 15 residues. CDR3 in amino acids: CASSSLAGGSYEQYF. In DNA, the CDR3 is TGTGCCAGCAGTTCCCTAGCGGGGGGCTCCTACGAGCAGTACTTC.

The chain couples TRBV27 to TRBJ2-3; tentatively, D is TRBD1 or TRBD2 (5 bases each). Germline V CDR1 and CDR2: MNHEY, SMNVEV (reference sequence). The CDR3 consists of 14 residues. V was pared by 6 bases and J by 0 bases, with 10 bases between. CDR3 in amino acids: CASRLGVSTDTQYF. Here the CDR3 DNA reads TGTGCCAGCAGATTGGGGGTTAGCACAGATACGCAGTATTTT.

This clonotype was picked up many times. As DNA, the CDR3 is TGTGCCAGCAGCTTAGTGCCCCAGAGCTCCTACGAGCAGTACTTC. It specifies CASSLVPQSSYEQYF. The genes are TRBV7-2 and TRBJ2-7; D gene ambiguous. Germline-derived CDR1 and CDR2 are SGHTA and FQGNSA. The ends were cut back, 1 base at V and 0 bases at J, with 10 bases in the middle. The CDR3 is 15 residues long.

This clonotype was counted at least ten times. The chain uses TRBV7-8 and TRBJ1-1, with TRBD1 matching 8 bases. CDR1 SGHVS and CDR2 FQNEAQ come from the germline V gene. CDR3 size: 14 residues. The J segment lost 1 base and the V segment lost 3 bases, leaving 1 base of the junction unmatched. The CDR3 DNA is TGTGCCAGCAGCTTGGGGACAGGGAACACTGAAGCTTTCTTT. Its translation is CASSLGTGNTEAFF.

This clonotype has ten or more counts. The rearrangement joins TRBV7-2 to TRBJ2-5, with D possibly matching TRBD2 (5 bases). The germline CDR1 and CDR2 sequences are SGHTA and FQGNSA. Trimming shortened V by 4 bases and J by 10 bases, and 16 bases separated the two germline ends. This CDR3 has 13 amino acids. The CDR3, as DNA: TGTGCCAGCAGCTCCCAGAGAACCGGGGACCAGTACTTC. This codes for CASSSQRTGDQYF.

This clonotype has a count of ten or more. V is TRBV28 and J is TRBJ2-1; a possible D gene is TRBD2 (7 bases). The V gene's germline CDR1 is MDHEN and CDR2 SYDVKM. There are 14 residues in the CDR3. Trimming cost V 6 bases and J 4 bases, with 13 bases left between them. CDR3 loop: CASREGGMYNEQFF. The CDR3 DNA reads TGTGCCAGCAGAGAGGGGGGGATGTACAATGAGCAGTTCTTC. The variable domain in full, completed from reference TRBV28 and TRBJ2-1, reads DVKVTQSSRYLVKRTGEKVFLECVQDMDHENMFWYRQDPGLGLRLIYFSYDVKMKEKGDIPEGYSVSREKKERFSLILESASTNQTSMYLCASREGGMYNEQFFGPGTRLTVL.

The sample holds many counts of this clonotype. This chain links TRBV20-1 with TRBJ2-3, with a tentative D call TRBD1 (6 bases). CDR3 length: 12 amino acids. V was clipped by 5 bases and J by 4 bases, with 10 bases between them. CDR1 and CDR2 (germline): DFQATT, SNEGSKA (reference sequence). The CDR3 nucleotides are TGCAGTGCTGGACAGAGTTCAGATACGCAGTATTTT. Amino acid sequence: CSAGQSSDTQYF.

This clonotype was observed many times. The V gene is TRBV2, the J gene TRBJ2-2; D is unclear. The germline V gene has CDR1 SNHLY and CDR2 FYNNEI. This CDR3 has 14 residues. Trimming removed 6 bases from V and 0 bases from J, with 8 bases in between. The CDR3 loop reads CASRLLPNTGELFF. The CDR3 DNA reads TGTGCCAGCAGGTTATTACCGAACACCGGGGAGCTGTTTTTT.

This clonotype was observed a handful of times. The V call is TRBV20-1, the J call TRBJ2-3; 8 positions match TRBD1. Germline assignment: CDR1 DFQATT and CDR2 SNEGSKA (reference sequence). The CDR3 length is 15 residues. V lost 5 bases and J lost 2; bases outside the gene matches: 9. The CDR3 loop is CSADPGTGHTDTQYF. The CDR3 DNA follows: TGCAGTGCTGACCCCGGGACAGGCCACACAGATACGCAGTATTTT.

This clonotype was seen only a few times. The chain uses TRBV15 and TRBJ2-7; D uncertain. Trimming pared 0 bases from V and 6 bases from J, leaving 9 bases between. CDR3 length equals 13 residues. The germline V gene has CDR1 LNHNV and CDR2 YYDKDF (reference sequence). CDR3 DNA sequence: TGTGCCACCAGCAGAGAAACAGCCCGCGAGCAGTACTTC. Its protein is CATSRETAREQYF.

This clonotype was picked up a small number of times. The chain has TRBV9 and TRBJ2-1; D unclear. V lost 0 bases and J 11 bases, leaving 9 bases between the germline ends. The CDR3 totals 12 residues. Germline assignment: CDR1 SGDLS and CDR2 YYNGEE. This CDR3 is CASSVVNGKQFF. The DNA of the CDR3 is TGTGCCAGCAGCGTAGTTAACGGAAAGCAGTTCTTC. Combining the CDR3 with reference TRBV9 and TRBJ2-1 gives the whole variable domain DSGVTQTPKHLITATGQRVTLRCSPRSGDLSVYWYQQSLDQGLQFLIQYYNGEERAKGNILERFSAQQFPDLHSELNLSSLELGDSALYFCASSVVNGKQFFGPGTRLTVL.

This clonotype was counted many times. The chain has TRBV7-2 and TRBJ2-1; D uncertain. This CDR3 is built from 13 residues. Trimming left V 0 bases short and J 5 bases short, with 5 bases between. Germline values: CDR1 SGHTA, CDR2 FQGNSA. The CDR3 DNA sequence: TGTGCCAGCAGCTTAGCTTGGAACAATGAGCAGTTCTTC. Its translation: CASSLAWNNEQFF.